This TCR beta chain appears in the sequencing data of a study of blood T cell repertoires in COVID-19. Background on the study: T cells, B-cell-depleted T cells, or PBMCs provided the cDNA or gDNA that served as material.

Sequencing was performed with immunoSEQ multiplex PCR; in TCRdb, only in-frame clones are kept and a portion is missing. The data contain 210,000 or so clones, 70% to 90% of them singletons. Across about two dozen US areas, participants ranged in age from about 18 to 100 years. Assignment of participants to cohorts was predicated upon participant-reported clinical history. Recovered status applied to Cohort 3 donors who had two consecutive negative PCRs. It also applied to those with clearance or with symptom resolution. V lost 5 bases and J lost 9; bases outside the gene matches: 2. In germline, CDR1 is SQVTM, CDR2 ANQGSEA. The CDR3 has 11 amino acids.

The material sequenced was PBMCs or T cells enriched from blood (not recorded which). The chain combines TRBV29-1 with TRBJ2-1, with 9 nucleotides matching TRBD1. This receptor was obtained from a young man who had recovered from COVID-19. The CDR3 sequence: CSVKDRGEQFF. Here the CDR3 DNA reads TGCAGCGTTAAGGACAGGGGTGAGCAGTTCTTC.